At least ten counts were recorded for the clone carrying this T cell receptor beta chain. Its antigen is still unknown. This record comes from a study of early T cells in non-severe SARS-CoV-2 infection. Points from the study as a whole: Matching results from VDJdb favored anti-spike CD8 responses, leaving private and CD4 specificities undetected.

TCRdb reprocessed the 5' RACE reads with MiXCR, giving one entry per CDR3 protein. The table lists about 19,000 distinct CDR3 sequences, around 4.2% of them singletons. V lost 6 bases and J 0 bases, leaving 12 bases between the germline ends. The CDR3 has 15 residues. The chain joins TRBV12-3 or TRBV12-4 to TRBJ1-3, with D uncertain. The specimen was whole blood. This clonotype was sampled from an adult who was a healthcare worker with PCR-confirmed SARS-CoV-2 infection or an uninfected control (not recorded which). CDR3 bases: TGTGCCAGCAGCGGACGGGCAGTCTCTGGAAACACCATATATTTT. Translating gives CASSGRAVSGNTIYF.